These 17 T cell receptor beta chains were all obtained from the same sample, sequenced in a study of cytomegalovirus exposure and HLA in healthy donors. Method: immunoSEQ multiplex PCR; TCRdb's copy keeps in-frame clones and lacks some. This sample has about 190,000 clones, with about four fifths found just once. The sequenced material came from PBMCs. Receptor source: a man aged 18 to 29 in good health and CMV-seropositive.

This chain links TRBV9 with TRBJ1-4; TRBD1 matches 7 bases. The CDR3 has 15 amino acids. V shed 0 bases, J shed 7 bases, and the junction held 6 bases outside the gene matches. The V gene's germline CDR1 is SGDLS and CDR2 YYNGEE. The CDR3: CASSVAEGATEKLFF. The CDR3 coding sequence is TGTGCCAGCAGCGTAGCGGAGGGGGCGACTGAAAAACTGTTTTTT.

The V gene is TRBV29-1, the J gene TRBJ1-4; TRBD1 is a possible D gene (6 bases). There are 17 residues in the CDR3. Trimming removed 7 bases from V and 3 bases from J, with 24 bases in between. Germline-derived CDR1 and CDR2 are SQVTM and ANQGSEA. The CDR3 protein is CSAAKLGGGVSNEKLFF. The CDR3 DNA reads as TGCAGCGCCGCTAAGCTGGGAGGGGGTGTATCTAATGAAAAACTGTTTTTT.

V usage is TRBV28 and J usage is TRBJ1-4; TRBD1 matches 8 bases. The J segment lost 6 bases and the V segment lost 6 bases, leaving 9 bases of the junction unmatched. This CDR3 has 15 residues. Per germline, CDR1 MDHEN and CDR2 SYDVKM. The CDR3 loop reads CASSPPGGGDEKLFF. In DNA form, the CDR3 reads TGTGCCAGCAGCCCCCCAGGGGGCGGTGATGAAAAACTGTTTTTT. The whole variable domain, filled in from reference TRBV28 and TRBJ1-4, reads DVKVTQSSRYLVKRTGEKVFLECVQDMDHENMFWYRQDPGLGLRLIYFSYDVKMKEKGDIPEGYSVSREKKERFSLILESASTNQTSMYLCASSPPGGGDEKLFFGSGTQLSVL.

The chain combines TRBV12-5 with TRBJ2-1; 10 bases line up with TRBD2. The CDR3 sequence is 14 residues long. The V gene end was trimmed by 5 bases and the J gene end by 8 bases; junction bases not matched to a gene: 6. CDR1 and CDR2 (germline): LGHNT, FRNRAP. This CDR3 is CASGPSGRIDEQFF. For the CDR3, the DNA is TGTGCTAGTGGTCCTAGCGGGAGAATCGATGAGCAGTTCTTC. Looking up the rest from reference TRBV12-5 and TRBJ2-1 gives the full variable domain: DARVTQTPRHKVTEMGQEVTMRCQPILGHNTVFWYRQTMMQGLELLAYFRNRAPLDDSGMPKDRFSAEMPDATLATLKIQPSEPRDSAVYFCASGPSGRIDEQFFGPGTRLTVL.

V gene TRBV28 combines with J gene TRBJ2-7; D might be TRBD1 (6 bases). V was trimmed by 7 bases and J by 0 bases, leaving 13 bases between them. The CDR3 totals 14 residues. Germline V CDR1 and CDR2: MDHEN, SYDVKM. CDR3 region: CASNPQGPSYEQYF. The DNA of the CDR3 is TGTGCCAGCAATCCGCAGGGGCCCTCCTACGAGCAGTACTTC.

This sequence joins TRBV29-1 and TRBJ1-1, with a tentative D call TRBD1 (5 bases). Germline assignment: CDR1 SQVTM and CDR2 ANQGSEA. The CDR3 extends over 13 amino acids. V was shortened by 4 bases and J by 1 base, with 10 bases between the two germline ends. As DNA, the CDR3 is TGCAGCGTTGTGCGGGGGGAGAACACTGAAGCTTTCTTT. As protein: CSVVRGENTEAFF.

The V call is TRBV30, the J call TRBJ2-1; the D gene could be TRBD1 or TRBD2 (11 bases each). V was pared by 3 bases and J by 10 bases, with 28 bases between. The CDR3 length is 17 residues. Per the germline V gene, CDR1 is GTSNPN and CDR2 is SVGIG (reference sequence). Here the CDR3 DNA reads TGTGCCTGGAGGGACAGGGGGCTAGCGGGAGGCCCAAGCGAGCAGTTCTTC. Amino acids: CAWRDRGLAGGPSEQFF.

This chain uses TRBV27 with TRBJ2-7; TRBD2 aligns across 9 bases. V gave up 4 bases and J gave up 0 bases; unmatched junction bases: 4. Per germline, CDR1 MNHEY and CDR2 SMNVEV (reference sequence). The CDR3 has 15 amino acids. The CDR3 DNA sequence: TGTGCCAGCAGTTCCCTGACTAGCGGCTCCTACGAGCAGTACTTC. Amino acid sequence: CASSSLTSGSYEQYF.

The V gene is TRBV9, the J gene TRBJ2-7, with 11 bases matching TRBD1. This CDR3 comprises 14 residues. Germline-derived CDR1 and CDR2 are SGDLS and YYNGEE. Trimming at V came to 2 bases and at J to 4 bases, leaving 2 bases not matched to a gene. The CDR3 is CASSVGQGGYEQYF. As DNA, the CDR3 is TGTGCCAGCAGCGTGGGACAGGGGGGGTACGAGCAGTACTTC.

This chain connects TRBV6-5 to TRBJ1-2, with 9 bases lining up with TRBD1. The CDR3 runs to 16 residues. Germline CDR1 reads MNHEY; CDR2 reads SVGAGI. The ends lost 0 bases at V and 4 bases at J; junction bases unmatched: 6. The chain's CDR3 is CASSYSNRGQGYGYTF. The CDR3 DNA reads TGTGCCAGCAGTTACTCGAACAGGGGGCAGGGCTATGGCTACACCTTC.

The chain is built from TRBV10-3 and TRBJ2-7, with D perhaps matching TRBD2 (6 bases). CDR3 length: 15 amino acids. In germline, CDR1 is ENHRY, CDR2 SYGVKD. V was cut by 6 bases and J by 4 bases, with 19 bases left in between. The CDR3 spells CAISPEVAATYEQYF. In nucleotides, the CDR3 is TGTGCCATCAGCCCCGAGGTAGCGGCTACTTACGAGCAGTACTTC.

This chain joins TRBV27 and TRBJ2-1; the D gene is possibly TRBD2 (5 bases). Deletions cut 5 bases from V and 9 bases from J, with 11 bases between. The CDR3 runs 12 residues. Germline values: CDR1 MNHEY, CDR2 SMNVEV (reference sequence). Here the CDR3 reads CASSPGIGEQFF. CDR3 bases: TGTGCCAGCAGTCCGGGGATAGGTGAGCAGTTCTTC.

The V and J genes are TRBV6-5 and TRBJ1-4; the D is unclear. With 9 bases removed from V and 2 bases from J, the gap between germline ends came to 16 bases. There are 15 residues in the CDR3. Germline V gene lookup returns CDR1 MNHEY and CDR2 SVGAGI. CDR3 loop: CASKNLGGTNEKLFF. The CDR3 DNA is TGTGCCAGTAAGAACCTTGGAGGGACTAATGAAAAACTGTTTTTT.

The gene calls are TRBV4-1 and TRBJ2-7; 9 nucleotides line up with TRBD2. This CDR3 has 16 amino acids. Losses at the gene ends were 2 bases for V and 6 bases for J; bases not matched to a gene: 11. CDR1 and CDR2 from the germline V gene are MGHRA and YSYEKL. As DNA, the CDR3 is TGCGCCAGCAGCCAAAGTCGGGCTAGCGGGGCCATCGAGCAGTACTTC. It encodes CASSQSRASGAIEQYF.

The chain has TRBV6-1 and TRBJ2-7; D possibly corresponds to TRBD2 (6 bases). The CDR3 spans 16 residues. The V end lost 0 bases, the J end lost 2 bases, and 14 bases lay between the germline ends. Germline CDR1 reads MNHNS; CDR2 reads SASEGT. This CDR3 reads CASSEARGSGAYEQYF. CDR3 bases: TGTGCCAGCAGTGAAGCGCGGGGTAGCGGAGCCTACGAGCAGTACTTC.

The chain is built from TRBV29-1 and TRBJ1-1; 8 bases map to TRBD1. V dropped 7 bases and J dropped 10; count of bases not matched to a gene: 11. This CDR3 has 12 residues. Germline V gives CDR1 SQVTM, CDR2 ANQGSEA. The CDR3 sequence is CSAGRGRLGAFF. CDR3 sequence (DNA): TGCAGCGCCGGCAGGGGGCGATTAGGAGCTTTCTTT. Using reference TRBV29-1 and TRBJ1-1 for the parts outside the CDR3, the full variable domain is SAVISQKPSRDICQRGTSLTIQCQVDSQVTMMFWYRQQPGQSLTLIATANQGSEATYESGFVIDKFPISRPNLTFSTLTVSNMSPEDSSIYLCSAGRGRLGAFFGQGTRLTVV.

The V and J genes are TRBV6-1 and TRBJ2-1, with 13 bases aligning to TRBD2. The ends lost 6 bases at V and 10 bases at J; junction bases unmatched: 9. Germline V gene sequence: CDR1 MNHNS, CDR2 SASEGT. The CDR3 is made up of 15 amino acids. This CDR3 reads CASRVTSGRAGEQFF. CDR3 nucleotides: TGTGCCAGCAGAGTTACTAGCGGGAGGGCCGGGGAGCAGTTCTTC.